These 28 T cell receptor beta chains came from one sample sequenced in a study of T cells in Graves' hyperthyroidism and ophthalmopathy. TCR beta CDR3 regions were amplified from RNA. Carried out on the TCR CDR3, a first-round RT-PCR used the HTBI primer set. Using its own MiXCR run on the multiplex PCR reads, TCRdb lists one record per CDR3 protein. The sample includes fewer than 700,000 distinct CDR3 sequences, roughly 17% seen only once; the top ten take approximately 15%. The specimen sequenced was blood. The receptors were gathered from a woman in her late teens or twenties with Graves' ophthalmopathy.

With regard to this clonotype: The junction departs from the called germline gene at one end, perhaps through a read error. The chain employs TRBV7-7 and TRBJ2-2; 9 bases map to TRBD1. CDR1 and CDR2 (germline): SSHAT, FNYEAQ (reference sequence). CDR3 length: 18 residues. This chain's CDR3 is CASSLVAPGQGATGELFF. The CDR3 DNA reads as TGTGCTAGCAGCTTAGTGGCCCCGGGACAGGGTGCCACCGGGGAGCTGTTTTTT.

This clonotype appeared many times. V is TRBV30 and J is TRBJ1-1; D not certain. The germline V gene encodes CDR1 GTSNPN and CDR2 SVGIG (reference sequence). The CDR3 loop spans 14 amino acids. Trimming took 2 bases from V and 8 from J, leaving 18 bases between them. CDR3 region: CAWSKITGFREAFF. CDR3 bases: TGTGCCTGGAGTAAGATCACCGGCTTCAGGGAAGCTTTCTTT.

This clonotype was picked up many times. The CDR3 DNA sequence: TGCAGTGCTAGAGACCCCCCCACAAGGGATCCCCAAGAGACCCAGTACTTC. Its protein product is CSARDPPTRDPQETQYF. The genes are TRBV20-1 and TRBJ2-5; D gene uncertain. This CDR3 region has 17 residues. With 0 bases removed from V and 1 base from J, the gap between germline ends came to 18 bases. The germline CDR1 and CDR2 sequences are DFQATT and SNEGSKA (reference sequence).

This clonotype was seen at least ten times. The CDR3 coding sequence is TGTGCCAGCAGCACCGGGACTAGCGGGACTTCCCTTGTGACAGATACGCAGTATTTT. Translating gives CASSTGTSGTSLVTDTQYF. V usage is TRBV6-2 or TRBV6-3 and J usage is TRBJ2-3; 13 positions agree with TRBD2. This CDR3 contains 19 residues. J gave up 3 bases and V 6 bases, and 15 bases lay outside the gene matches. CDR1 MNHEY and CDR2 SVGEGT come from the germline V gene.

The V and J genes are TRBV28 and TRBJ2-3; 7 bases are a match to TRBD1. Germline values: CDR1 MDHEN, CDR2 SYDVKM. The V gene end was trimmed by 4 bases and the J gene end by 2 bases; junction bases not matched to a gene: 9. The CDR3 runs to 16 residues. The CDR3 region has the DNA TGTGCCAGCAGTTCGACGACAGGGACCCTCACAGATACGCAGTATTTT. Protein sequence: CASSSTTGTLTDTQYF.

This clonotype was seen a few times. The chain links TRBV5-1 to TRBJ2-3; TRBD1 matches at 9 bases. Germline trimming cut 4 bases from V and 5 bases from J; bases unmatched to any gene: 11. CDR1 and CDR2 (germline): SGHRS, YFSETQ. This CDR3 region has 16 residues. CDR3 DNA: TGCGCCAGCAGCCCCCTTACAGGGGGCGCCGGAGATACGCAGTATTTT. It encodes CASSPLTGGAGDTQYF.

Only a few counts were recorded for this clonotype. The V and J genes are TRBV7-2 and TRBJ1-3, with D possibly TRBD1 on 6 matching bases. The CDR3 runs to 15 residues. Germline loops: CDR1 SGHTA, CDR2 FQGNSA. Trimming removed 1 base from V and 4 bases from J, with 11 bases in between. The chain's CDR3 is CASSLGTGKGNTIYF. The CDR3 nucleotides are TGTGCCAGCAGCTTAGGTACAGGGAAAGGAAACACCATATATTTT.

This clonotype was found many times. The chain is built from TRBV11-2 and TRBJ1-2, with D maybe TRBD1 (5 bases). The CDR3 is 11 amino acids. Per germline, CDR1 SGHAT and CDR2 FQNNGV. Trimming removed 3 bases at V and 7 bases at J, with 6 bases between. Here the CDR3 reads CASSLGGGYTF. The CDR3 bases are TGTGCCAGCAGCTTGGGGGGTGGCTACACCTTC. The entire variable domain, with the rest obtained from reference TRBV11-2 and TRBJ1-2, is as follows: EAGVAQSPRYKIIEKRQSVAFWCNPISGHATLYWYQQILGQGPKLLIQFQNNGVVDDSQLPKDRFSAERLKGVDSTLKIQPAKLEDSAVYLCASSLGGGYTFGSGTRLTVV.

This clonotype has at least ten counts. V usage is TRBV28 and J usage is TRBJ1-4; no clear D. With 7 bases removed from V and 7 bases from J, the gap between germline ends came to 19 bases. The CDR3 covers 15 residues. Germline lookup yields CDR1 MDHEN and CDR2 SYDVKM. CDR3 loop: CASIGSSLGIEKLFF. The CDR3 region has the DNA TGTGCCAGCATAGGGTCTAGTCTGGGCATTGAAAAACTGTTTTTT.

CDR3 loop: CASSRGQGANYGYTF. The CDR3 nucleotides are TGTGCCAGTAGTAGGGGACAGGGGGCTAACTATGGCTACACCTTC. J is TRBJ1-2 and V is TRBV19; TRBD1 agrees at 11 bases. V trimming: 4 bases; J trimming: 0 bases; junction bases outside the gene matches: 1. The CDR3 is 15 amino acids. Germline V lookup: CDR1 LNHDA, CDR2 SQIVND (reference sequence).

Points on this clonotype: A much larger clone is a single base away; this may be a read error. The rearrangement joins TRBV6-2 or TRBV6-3 to TRBJ2-2; the D is unclear. The CDR3 totals 13 residues. Per germline, CDR1 MNHEY and CDR2 SVGEGT. The CDR3 DNA is TGTGCCAACAGTTACGAGTATCTCGGGGAGCTGTTTTTT. This encodes CANSYEYLGELFF.

CDR3: CASSLAYRGIGSPLHF. CDR3 coding DNA: TGTGCCAGCAGCTTAGCCTACAGGGGAATTGGATCACCCCTCCACTTT. The chain recombines TRBV7-2 with TRBJ1-6; TRBD1 matches at 7 bases. Germline V CDR1 and CDR2: SGHTA, FQGNSA. The trim removed 0 bases at V and 10 bases at J, leaving 9 bases unmatched. The CDR3 is 16 residues long.

The rearrangement links TRBV10-3 to TRBJ2-5; the D is unclear. Trimming shortened V by 2 bases and J by 0 bases, and 4 bases separated the two germline ends. The CDR3 has 13 amino acids. Germline lookup yields CDR1 ENHRY and CDR2 SYGVKD. The DNA of the CDR3 is TGTGCCATCAGTGAGGGATACCAAGAGACCCAGTACTTC. This codes for CAISEGYQETQYF.

There are many counts of this clonotype. At one end the junction does not follow the germline gene, possibly because of a read error. The chain is built from TRBV27 and TRBJ1-5; possibly TRBD1 for D (5 bases). The CDR3 runs to 14 residues. Germline-derived CDR1 and CDR2 are MNHEY and SMNVEV (reference sequence). CDR3: CASSLLGGNQPQHF. In DNA, the CDR3 is TGCGCCAGCTCTCTCTTAGGGGGCAATCAGCCCCAGCATTTT.

This clonotype has at least ten counts. The rearrangement links TRBV4-1 to TRBJ2-7; possibly TRBD2 for D (5 bases). The CDR3 has 13 residues. Germline CDR1 is MGHRA and CDR2 is YSYEKL. Trimming took 0 bases from V and 7 from J, leaving 10 bases between them. The CDR3 DNA sequence: TGCGCCAGCAGCCAAGATCGAGGGTGGGAGCAGTACTTC. Translating it yields CASSQDRGWEQYF.

There are a few counts of this clonotype. The V gene is TRBV6-1, the J gene TRBJ2-7; TRBD1 agrees at 8 bases. Germline CDR1 and CDR2: MNHNS and SASEGT. CDR3 length equals 16 residues. With 5 bases clipped from V and 0 bases from J, the junction kept 9 bases outside the gene matches. CDR3 coding DNA: TGTGCCAGCAGTCGAACCGACAGGGGCCCCTCCTACGAGCAGTACTTC. As protein: CASSRTDRGPSYEQYF.

This clonotype was seen a few times. The chain combines TRBV4-3 with TRBJ1-1; D is possibly TRBD1 (6 bases). Trimming shortened V by 0 bases and J by 1 base, and 9 bases separated the two germline ends. The germline CDR1 and CDR2 sequences are LGHNA and YSLEER. The CDR3 extends over 15 amino acids. The CDR3 DNA sequence: TGCGCCAGCAGCCAAGATTGGACAGAGAACACTGAAGCTTTCTTT. Its translation is CASSQDWTENTEAFF.

This clonotype was picked up a small number of times. Written as DNA, the CDR3 is TGTGCCAGCAGTTTATACGATGAGCAGTTCTTC. Its protein product is CASSLYDEQFF. V usage is TRBV28 and J usage is TRBJ2-1, with no clear D. Trimming stripped 1 base from V and 8 bases from J, with 3 bases between. The CDR3 extends over 11 amino acids. The V gene's germline CDR1 is MDHEN and CDR2 SYDVKM.

This clonotype was picked up many times. This chain joins TRBV20-1 and TRBJ2-1; D is ambiguous. The V end lost 3 bases, the J end lost 0 bases, and 12 bases lay between the germline ends. Per germline, CDR1 DFQATT and CDR2 SNEGSKA (reference sequence). The CDR3 runs 15 residues. Written as DNA, the CDR3 is TGCAGTGCTAGTTTGATTCCAAGCTCCTACAATGAGCAGTTCTTC. It encodes CSASLIPSSYNEQFF.

The chain joins TRBV20-1 to TRBJ2-1; 7 bases map to TRBD2. CDR1 and CDR2 (germline): DFQATT, SNEGSKA (reference sequence). The V and J ends lost 0 bases and 5 bases, in that order; junction bases with no gene match: 7. The length of the CDR3 is 15 residues. The CDR3 reads CSAREWLADDNEQFF. CDR3 DNA sequence: TGCAGTGCTAGAGAGTGGCTAGCGGATGACAATGAGCAGTTCTTC.

This clonotype was seen repeatedly, ten times or more. The CDR3 sequence: CATNGAQSSYEQYF. In DNA, the CDR3 is TGTGCCACCAACGGCGCCCAAAGCTCCTACGAGCAGTACTTC. The J gene is TRBJ2-7, the V gene TRBV6-2 or TRBV6-3, with D hard to call. The CDR3 is made up of 14 amino acids. Germline assignment: CDR1 MNHEY and CDR2 SVGEGT. The V end was cut by 10 bases, the J end by 0 bases, with 16 bases between.

J is TRBJ1-4 and V is TRBV3-1; TRBD1 is a possible D gene (6 bases). Trimming took 5 bases from V and 3 from J, leaving 10 bases between them. This CDR3 is 14 amino acids long. Germline V gene sequence: CDR1 LGHDT, CDR2 YNNKEL (reference sequence). DNA for the CDR3: TGTGCCAGCAGCAGTACAGGGCCTAATGAAAAACTGTTTTTT. This encodes CASSSTGPNEKLFF.

This clonotype was detected a few times. V gene TRBV5-6 combines with J gene TRBJ2-1; a possible D gene is TRBD2 (5 bases). The V end was cut by 4 bases, the J end by 0 bases, with 17 bases between. This CDR3 spans 17 amino acids. CDR1 and CDR2 (germline): SGHDT, YYEEEE. The CDR3 coding sequence is TGTGCCAGCAGCACACGGGGAGCGGTTAGCTCCTACAATGAGCAGTTCTTC. Amino acid sequence: CASSTRGAVSSYNEQFF.

This clonotype was seen repeatedly, ten times or more. The chain links TRBV28 to TRBJ1-2; 9 positions agree with TRBD1. The CDR3 has 12 residues. Germline loops: CDR1 MDHEN, CDR2 SYDVKM. With 8 bases clipped from V and 4 bases from J, the junction kept 2 bases outside the gene matches. The CDR3 loop reads CASGTGRYGYTF. In DNA form, the CDR3 reads TGTGCCAGCGGGACAGGGCGCTATGGCTACACCTTC.

This clonotype was recorded at least ten times. The V and J genes are TRBV20-1 and TRBJ1-2; 9 bases are shared with TRBD1. In germline, CDR1 is DFQATT, CDR2 SNEGSKA (reference sequence). This CDR3 is built from 13 residues. V lost 3 bases to trimming and J lost 5 bases; unmatched junction nucleotides: 4. CDR3 residues: CSASRTGDYGYTF. The CDR3 DNA reads as TGCAGTGCTAGCCGGACAGGGGATTATGGCTACACCTTC.

This clonotype showed up just a few times. V is TRBV5-1 and J is TRBJ1-5, with D uncertain. Trimming left V 5 bases short and J 1 base short, with 7 bases between. Looked up from germline, CDR1 is SGHRS and CDR2 is YFSETQ. The CDR3 is 13 residues long. The CDR3 loop is CASREGSNQPQHF. Here the CDR3 DNA reads TGCGCCAGCAGAGAGGGAAGCAATCAGCCCCAGCATTTT.

This clonotype was detected ten times or more. The gene calls are TRBV2 and TRBJ1-5; TRBD1 aligns across 7 bases. The J segment lost 6 bases and the V segment lost 4 bases, leaving 9 bases of the junction unmatched. The CDR3 runs to 15 residues. Germline CDR1 is SNHLY and CDR2 is FYNNEI. CDR3 in amino acids: CASSVNRGLGQPQHF. Written as DNA, the CDR3 is TGTGCCAGCAGTGTAAACAGGGGTTTAGGTCAGCCCCAGCATTTT.

In its sample, this clonotype was seen many times. V and J are TRBV20-1 and TRBJ1-1; D call uncertain. The V gene lost 3 bases and the J gene lost 3 bases, with 5 bases spanning the gap. CDR1 and CDR2 (germline): DFQATT, SNEGSKA (reference sequence). This CDR3 is built from 11 residues. The CDR3 region has the DNA TGCAGTGCTAGCTGGGACACTGAAGCTTTCTTT. As protein: CSASWDTEAFF.